This TCR beta chain was recorded in a study of cytomegalovirus exposure and HLA in healthy donors. Study-wide context: Earlier results showed 90 million to 120 million unique TCR beta sequences derived from 150 million to 200 million T cells.

V lost 4 bases and J 3 bases, leaving 9 bases between the germline ends. This CDR3 spans 13 amino acids. Germline V gives CDR1 SGHAT, CDR2 FQNNGV. The primer mix had 60 Vbeta and 13 Jbeta primers. Only in-frame clones appear in the TCRdb table, and some are missing; sequencing was by immunoSEQ multiplex PCR. The sample records approximately 86,000 clones, around 70% being singletons. Study results and limitations: HLA alleles showed associations with around 15,000 TCR beta sequences in a later analysis, at a 0.05 false discovery rate. It was assumed in the presence/absence analyses that sequencing depth was roughly uniform across donors.

The table lists this clone with a few counts. Its antigen remains unidentified. The clonotype was recovered from a man aged 55 to 70 in good health and CMV-seronegative. The rearrangement uses TRBV11-2 and TRBJ1-2; no clear D gene. The sequenced sample consisted of PBMCs. Written as DNA, the CDR3 is TGTGCCAGCAGCTCCTCGGGGTACTATGGCTACACCTTC. Its translation: CASSSSGYYGYTF.